This entry lists 26 T cell receptor beta chains sequenced from one sample in a study of T cell repertoires in cytomegalovirus infection. TCRdb itself ran the reads through MiXCR, one entry per CDR3 protein. The sample holds under 300,000 distinct CDR3 sequences, about 20% seen once. These receptors' targets are unknown. Sequencing used cultured PBMCs, obtained from culture after CMV antigen stimulation. These TCRs come from a human donor in good health (CMV status not recorded). Some clones in this sample may be carry-over from other donors' samples.

This clonotype was observed a handful of times. This chain connects TRBV11-2 to TRBJ1-4; the D gene is possibly TRBD1 (6 bases). CDR1 is SGHAT and CDR2 is FQNNGV in the germline V gene. There are 15 residues in the CDR3. Trimming left V 5 bases short and J 7 bases short, with 17 bases between. CDR3: CASSPNGGRGEKLFF. CDR3 bases: TGTGCCAGCAGCCCCAACGGGGGGCGGGGTGAAAAACTGTTTTTT.

The count of this clonotype is one. The rearrangement uses TRBV7-2 and TRBJ2-1; D is unresolved. Deletions cut 1 base from V and 15 bases from J, with 19 bases between. From germline, CDR1 is SGHTA and CDR2 FQGNSA. CDR3 length: 14 residues. This CDR3 reads CASSLDSYGPPGFF. Written as DNA, the CDR3 is TGTGCCAGCAGCTTAGATAGTTATGGCCCCCCCGGGTTCTTC.

A few counts support this clonotype. This chain links TRBV27 with TRBJ1-1; no definite D call. The CDR3 length is 15 residues. Trimming took off 5 bases at V and 4 bases at J, with 17 bases between the two ends. Germline loops: CDR1 MNHEY, CDR2 SMNVEV (reference sequence). The CDR3 bases are TGTGCCAGCAGTACCTTGGGGAGTTCAGGCACTGAAGCTTTCTTT. This gives the protein CASSTLGSSGTEAFF.

V gene TRBV2 combines with J gene TRBJ1-1; tentatively, D is TRBD1 (5 bases). The germline CDR1 and CDR2 sequences are SNHLY and FYNNEI. This CDR3 contains 13 residues. V gave up 6 bases and J gave up 0 bases, with 8 bases separating them. CDR3 residues: CASRTELNTEAFF. CDR3 in DNA: TGTGCCAGCAGGACAGAGTTGAACACTGAAGCTTTCTTT.

CDR3: CASSSLTAREETQYF. CDR3 nucleotide sequence: TGTGCCAGCAGCTCATTAACGGCCCGGGAAGAGACCCAGTACTTC. The chain links TRBV7-9 to TRBJ2-5; no definite D call. The CDR3 is 15 amino acids. The V and J ends lost 4 bases and 3 bases respectively, with 15 bases between them. Germline V gives CDR1 SEHNR, CDR2 FQNEAQ (reference sequence).

The V call is TRBV10-2, the J call TRBJ2-3; maybe TRBD2 (6 bases). The ends were cut back, 6 bases at V and 2 bases at J, with 12 bases in the middle. The CDR3 loop spans 14 amino acids. Germline V gene data show CDR1 as WSHSY and CDR2 as SAAADI. This CDR3 reads CASRTSTNTDTQYF. CDR3 in DNA: TGCGCCAGCAGAACTAGCACTAACACAGATACGCAGTATTTT.

The chain combines TRBV12-3 or TRBV12-4 with TRBJ2-2; D not certain. This CDR3 spans 17 amino acids. Trimming shortened V by 3 bases and J by 0 bases, and 14 bases separated the two germline ends. CDR3 amino acids: CASSLTTRLSNTGELFF. As DNA, the CDR3 is TGTGCCAGCAGTTTGACGACCAGGCTATCGAACACCGGGGAGCTGTTTTTT.

The V and J genes are TRBV28 and TRBJ2-2; 8 nucleotides agree with TRBD2. There are 15 residues in the CDR3. Germline CDR1 reads MDHEN; CDR2 reads SYDVKM. V lost 5 bases to trimming and J lost 3 bases; unmatched junction nucleotides: 5. CDR3 sequence reads: CASSRSGDYTGELFF. The CDR3 coding sequence is TGTGCCAGCAGTCGTAGCGGGGACTACACCGGGGAGCTGTTTTTT.

In the case of this clonotype: One end of the junction does not line up with germline, which may come from a read error. This chain connects TRBV20-1 to TRBJ2-1; D is unclear. The CDR3 has 14 amino acids. CDR1 is DFQATT, CDR2 SNEGSKA, per germline (reference sequence). The CDR3 region has the DNA TGTAGTGCTAGAGAACGGAGCTCCTACAATGAGCAGTTCTTC. Translation: CSARERSSYNEQFF.

This clonotype was seen only a few times. The CDR3 DNA reads TGTGCCACCAGCAGGGCAGAGGGGGGGAGAAATCAGCCCCAGCATTTT. It encodes CATSRAEGGRNQPQHF. The chain couples TRBV15 to TRBJ1-5, with a tentative D call TRBD1 (6 bases). Germline CDR1 and CDR2: LNHNV and YYDKDF (reference sequence). This CDR3 has 16 amino acids. Trimming stripped 3 bases from V and 4 bases from J, with 16 bases between.

The V and J genes are TRBV29-1 and TRBJ1-1, with D tentatively TRBD1 (5 bases). The V end lost 2 bases, the J end lost 0 bases, and 7 bases lay between the germline ends. The CDR3 runs 13 residues. Germline V CDR1 and CDR2: SQVTM, ANQGSEA. The CDR3 DNA reads TGCAGCGTTGAAAGGGGTATGAACACTGAAGCTTTCTTT. Protein sequence: CSVERGMNTEAFF.

This clonotype turned up a few times. The chain employs TRBV6-5 and TRBJ1-5; TRBD1 matches 8 bases. The germline gives CDR1 MNHEY, CDR2 SVGAGI. Trimming cost V 4 bases and J 0 bases; bases outside gene matches: 14. The CDR3 is 19 amino acids. Written as DNA, the CDR3 is TGTGCCAGCAGTTCGGCCGGGACAGGAGCAACATATAGCAATCAGCCCCAGCATTTT. The encoded protein is CASSSAGTGATYSNQPQHF.

CDR3 amino acids: CSVEENRNTEAFF. The CDR3 DNA reads as TGCAGCGTTGAAGAAAACAGGAACACTGAAGCTTTCTTT. This chain connects TRBV29-1 to TRBJ1-1; the D is unclear. The CDR3 sequence is 13 residues long. Germline V lookup: CDR1 SQVTM, CDR2 ANQGSEA. V lost 0 bases, J lost 1 base, and 6 bases lay in between.

This clonotype appeared once. The chain couples TRBV29-1 to TRBJ2-3, with a weak D call TRBD2 (5 bases). In germline, CDR1 is SQVTM, CDR2 ANQGSEA. V was clipped by 2 bases and J by 6 bases, with 21 bases between them. The CDR3 length is 16 residues. The chain's CDR3 is CSVEPVPEVGSDTQYF. The CDR3 nucleotides read TGCAGCGTTGAACCGGTCCCGGAGGTTGGGTCTGATACGCAGTATTTT.

This clonotype was seen a few times. The V and J genes are TRBV12-3 or TRBV12-4 and TRBJ1-5, with D possibly matching TRBD1 (5 bases). The V and J ends lost 5 bases and 0 bases respectively, with 17 bases between them. CDR3 length equals 17 residues. Here the CDR3 DNA reads TGTGCCAGCAGTCCGCAGGCCCTTGGGGCTAGCAATCAGCCCCAGCATTTT. The encoded protein is CASSPQALGASNQPQHF.

The chain uses TRBV18 and TRBJ1-1; D is ambiguous. Per the germline V gene, CDR1 is KGHSH and CDR2 is LQKENI. Trimming left V 3 bases short and J 4 bases short, with 21 bases between. The length of the CDR3 is 17 residues. The CDR3 region has the DNA TGTGCCAGCTCACCCCAGACCGGCAGGCTTTTGCTCACTGAAGCTTTCTTT. The encoded protein is CASSPQTGRLLLTEAFF.

The chain links TRBV19 to TRBJ1-5; D perhaps matches TRBD1 (6 bases). Germline V gene sequence: CDR1 LNHDA, CDR2 SQIVND (reference sequence). The CDR3 consists of 15 residues. V shed 7 bases and J shed 2 bases, with 15 bases lying between them. CDR3 protein: CASTDRPLGNQPQHF. The CDR3 DNA reads as TGTGCCAGTACCGACAGGCCCTTGGGCAATCAGCCCCAGCATTTT.

The sample holds a few counts of this clonotype. This chain joins TRBV12-3 or TRBV12-4 and TRBJ1-3; D possibly corresponds to TRBD1 (6 bases). V lost 3 bases and J lost 12, with 12 bases in between. There are 12 residues in the CDR3. DNA of the CDR3: TGTGCCAGCAGTTTCTCAGGGGCGGACATATATTTT. This translates into CASSFSGADIYF.

This clonotype was picked up many times. CDR3 residues: CASSLVEGMGNTIYF. The DNA of the CDR3 is TGTGCCAGCAGCTTAGTCGAGGGAATGGGAAACACCATATATTTT. The chain combines TRBV7-2 with TRBJ1-3; D uncertain. Germline-derived CDR1 and CDR2 are SGHTA and FQGNSA. The CDR3 runs to 15 residues. V lost 1 base, J lost 4 bases, and 11 bases lay in between. The variable domain in full, with the rest retrieved from reference TRBV7-2 and TRBJ1-3, is GAGVSQSPSNKVTEKGKDVELRCDPISGHTALYWYRQSLGQGLEFLIYFQGNSAPDKSGLPSDRFSAERTGGSVSTLTIQRTQQEDSAVYLCASSLVEGMGNTIYFGEGSWLTVV.

This chain links TRBV29-1 with TRBJ2-1, with D possibly being TRBD2 (5 bases). Germline V lookup: CDR1 SQVTM, CDR2 ANQGSEA. This CDR3 has 16 residues. Trimming took 7 bases from V and 1 from J, leaving 20 bases between them. Here the CDR3 DNA reads TGCAGCGGAGTAGCGTGGAACGTTGGGTCCTACAATGAGCAGTTCTTC. Its protein product is CSGVAWNVGSYNEQFF.

The chain carries TRBV5-1 and TRBJ1-6; 11 nucleotides align to TRBD1. Germline assignment: CDR1 SGHRS and CDR2 YFSETQ. The V and J ends lost 4 bases and 7 bases, in that order; junction bases with no gene match: 7. The CDR3 runs to 16 residues. Here the CDR3 DNA reads TGCGCCAGCAGCCCAACCTGGACAGGGGGCAATTCACCCCTCCACTTT. Translation gives CASSPTWTGGNSPLHF.

This clonotype turned up a few times. The CDR3 DNA reads TGTGCCAGTACGAGTGACGGGAGATCCAATTACAATGAGCAGTTCTTC. It codes for CASTSDGRSNYNEQFF. The rearrangement links TRBV19 to TRBJ2-1, with D perhaps TRBD2 (6 bases). The V gene lost 7 bases and the J gene lost 4 bases, with 20 bases spanning the gap. The CDR3 contains 16 residues. Germline V gene lookup returns CDR1 LNHDA and CDR2 SQIVND (reference sequence).

The V and J genes are TRBV29-1 and TRBJ1-2; tentatively, D is TRBD1 (6 bases). The V gene lost 4 bases and the J gene lost 2 bases, with 8 bases spanning the gap. This CDR3 region has 12 residues. The germline V gene encodes CDR1 SQVTM and CDR2 ANQGSEA. Here the CDR3 DNA reads TGCAGCGTTGGTGGACAGAACTATGGCTACACCTTC. It yields the protein CSVGGQNYGYTF.

This clonotype was observed once. This chain links TRBV4-3 with TRBJ1-4; 7 positions match TRBD1. V shed 3 bases and J 6 bases; nucleotides not matched to a gene: 10. Germline values: CDR1 LGHNA, CDR2 YSLEER. This CDR3 comprises 16 residues. CDR3 in amino acids: CASSQGHRDSDEKLFF. The CDR3 region has the DNA TGCGCCAGCAGCCAGGGTCACCGGGACAGTGATGAAAAACTGTTTTTT.

In its sample, this clonotype was seen a few times. V is TRBV6-2 or TRBV6-3 and J is TRBJ2-1, with 14 nucleotides matching TRBD2. Looked up from germline, CDR1 is MNHEY and CDR2 is SVGEGT. Trimming at V came to 6 bases and at J to 9 bases, leaving 7 bases not matched to a gene. This CDR3 contains 15 residues. Here the CDR3 reads CASREGLAGVAEQFF. The CDR3 coding sequence is TGTGCCAGCAGAGAGGGACTAGCGGGAGTTGCTGAGCAGTTCTTC.

V gene TRBV5-1 combines with J gene TRBJ1-2; D is perhaps TRBD1 (5 bases). The germline V and J ends were trimmed by 1 base and 7 bases, with 17 bases remaining between them. Germline values: CDR1 SGHRS, CDR2 YFSETQ. The CDR3 has 15 residues. The CDR3 protein is CASSLPPSRVGGYTF. The CDR3 DNA reads as TGCGCCAGCAGCTTGCCACCAAGCAGGGTTGGTGGCTACACCTTC.